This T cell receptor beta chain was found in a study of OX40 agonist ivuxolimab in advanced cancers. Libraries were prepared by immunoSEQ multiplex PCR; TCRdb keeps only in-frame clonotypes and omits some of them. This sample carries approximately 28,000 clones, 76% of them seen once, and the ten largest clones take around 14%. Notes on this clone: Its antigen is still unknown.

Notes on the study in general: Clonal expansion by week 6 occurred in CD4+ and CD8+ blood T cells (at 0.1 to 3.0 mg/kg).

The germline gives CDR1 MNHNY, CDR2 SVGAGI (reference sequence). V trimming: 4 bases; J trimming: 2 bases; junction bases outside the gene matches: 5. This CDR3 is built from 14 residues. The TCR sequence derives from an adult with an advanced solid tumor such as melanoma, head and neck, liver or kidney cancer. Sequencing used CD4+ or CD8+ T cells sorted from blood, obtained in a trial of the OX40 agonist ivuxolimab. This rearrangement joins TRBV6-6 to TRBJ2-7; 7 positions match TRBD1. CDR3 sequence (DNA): TGTGCCAGCAGTTCTCCGACAGGGACCTACGAGCAGTACTTC. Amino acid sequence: CASSSPTGTYEQYF.